This is a list of T cell receptor beta chains from one sample in a study of T cells in Graves' hyperthyroidism and ophthalmopathy. One entry per CDR3 protein, called by TCRdb with MiXCR from the multiplex PCR reads. The repertoire includes about 590,000 distinct CDR3 sequences, less than 20% of them detected once, and under 8% sits in the top ten. The source material was blood. These receptor sequences come from a woman aged 25-40 years with Graves' hyperthyroidism. The conserved cysteine and the conserved F or W are not part of the CDR3 here.

v_call: TRBV30
j_call: TRBJ2-1
cdr3_length: 12
cdr3_aa: AWAGTSAINEQF

v_call: TRBV6-1
j_call: TRBJ1-5
cdr3_length: 15
cdr3_aa: ASKPDRGSGSNQPQH

v_call: TRBV10-3
j_call: TRBJ1-1
cdr3_length: 12
cdr3_aa: AIGSGTRGTEAF

v_call: TRBV18
j_call: TRBJ1-3
cdr3_length: 15
cdr3_aa: ASSHTGTDEHGNTIY

v_call: TRBV19
j_call: TRBJ2-7
cdr3_length: 12
cdr3_aa: ASNPGQGWYEQY

v_call: TRBV10-2
j_call: TRBJ2-2
cdr3_length: 9
cdr3_aa: ASRESGELF

v_call: TRBV24-1
j_call: TRBJ2-1
cdr3_length: 9
cdr3_aa: ATAFGPEQF

v_call: TRBV27
j_call: TRBJ2-7
cdr3_length: 12
cdr3_aa: ASSDLLHADEQY

v_call: TRBV30
j_call: TRBJ2-5
cdr3_length: 12
cdr3_aa: AWSHRGASETQY

v_call: TRBV20-1
j_call: TRBJ2-7
cdr3_length: 13
cdr3_aa: SASPSGSGAYEQY

v_call: TRBV18
j_call: TRBJ2-7
cdr3_length: 12
cdr3_aa: ASSPPDREYEQY

v_call: TRBV14
j_call: TRBJ2-1
cdr3_length: 11
cdr3_aa: ASSQDPVNEQF

v_call: TRBV20-1
j_call: TRBJ1-6
cdr3_length: 12
cdr3_aa: SAFRDSYNSPLH

v_call: TRBV18
j_call: TRBJ2-5
cdr3_length: 13
cdr3_aa: ASSRQAGVQETQY

v_call: TRBV28
j_call: TRBJ2-5
cdr3_length: 12
cdr3_aa: ASSFLSRGETQY

v_call: TRBV7-6
j_call: TRBJ1-6
cdr3_length: 14
cdr3_aa: ASSLGTGQGRSPLH

v_call: TRBV20-1
j_call: TRBJ1-5
cdr3_length: 12
cdr3_aa: SARTGQGDQPQH

v_call: TRBV7-9
j_call: TRBJ2-1
cdr3_length: 14
cdr3_aa: ASSFTLAGGPNEQF

v_call: TRBV5-1
j_call: TRBJ2-1
cdr3_length: 11
cdr3_aa: ASSSAHYNEQF

v_call: TRBV6-1
j_call: TRBJ2-5
cdr3_length: 16
cdr3_aa: ASSETPGGSPVGETQY

v_call: TRBV4-1
j_call: TRBJ2-1
cdr3_length: 16
cdr3_aa: ASSFRQGMDSAYNEQF

v_call: TRBV6-1
j_call: TRBJ2-7
cdr3_length: 11
cdr3_aa: ASSPLISYEQY

v_call: TRBV11-2
j_call: TRBJ2-1
cdr3_length: 11
cdr3_aa: ASGQSSYNEQF

v_call: TRBV4-2
j_call: TRBJ1-3
cdr3_length: 13
cdr3_aa: ASSPTVIMGNTIY

v_call: TRBV20-1
j_call: TRBJ2-2
cdr3_length: 12
cdr3_aa: SARDRQGPGELF

v_call: TRBV28
j_call: TRBJ2-7
cdr3_length: 12
cdr3_aa: ASRTSGRVYEQY

v_call: TRBV28
j_call: TRBJ2-7
cdr3_length: 13
cdr3_aa: ASSRPGGPIYEQY

v_call: TRBV10-3
j_call: TRBJ2-3
cdr3_length: 13
cdr3_aa: AISVGGASTDTQY

v_call: TRBV2
j_call: TRBJ2-1
cdr3_length: 14
cdr3_aa: ASSSLLTGLDNEQF

v_call: TRBV24-1
j_call: TRBJ2-3
cdr3_length: 15
cdr3_aa: ATSDFDHGTLSDTQY

v_call: TRBV3-1
j_call: TRBJ2-3
cdr3_length: 14
cdr3_aa: ASSQDLFRSTDTQY

v_call: TRBV27
j_call: TRBJ2-7
cdr3_length: 14
cdr3_aa: ASSHLRQGLSYEQY